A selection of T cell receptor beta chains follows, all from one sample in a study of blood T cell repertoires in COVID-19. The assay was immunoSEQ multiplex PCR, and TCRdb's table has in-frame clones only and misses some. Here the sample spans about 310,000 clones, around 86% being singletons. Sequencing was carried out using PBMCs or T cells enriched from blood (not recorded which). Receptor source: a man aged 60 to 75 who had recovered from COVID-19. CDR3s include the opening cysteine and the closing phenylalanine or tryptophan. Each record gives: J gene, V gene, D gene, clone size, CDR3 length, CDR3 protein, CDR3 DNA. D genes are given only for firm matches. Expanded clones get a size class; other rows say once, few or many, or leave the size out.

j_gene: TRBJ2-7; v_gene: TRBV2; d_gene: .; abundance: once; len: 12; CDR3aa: CASMQTTYEQYF; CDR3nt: TGTGCCAGCATGCAAACAACCTACGAGCAGTACTTC
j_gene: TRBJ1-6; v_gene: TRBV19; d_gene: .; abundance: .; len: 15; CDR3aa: CASSQRTPVQTPLHF; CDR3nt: TGTGCCAGTAGTCAAAGGACACCGGTTCAAACACCCCTCCACTTT
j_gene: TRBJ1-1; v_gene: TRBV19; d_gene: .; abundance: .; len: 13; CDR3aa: CASTRDMNTEAFF; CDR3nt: TGTGCCAGTACCAGGGACATGAACACTGAAGCTTTCTTT
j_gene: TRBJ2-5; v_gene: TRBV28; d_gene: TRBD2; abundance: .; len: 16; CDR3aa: CASSSRTSGSLETQYF; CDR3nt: TGTGCCAGCAGTTCCCGGACTAGCGGGAGCCTGGAGACCCAGTACTTC
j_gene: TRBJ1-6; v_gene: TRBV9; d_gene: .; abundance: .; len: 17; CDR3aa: CASSLGFESSYNSPLHF; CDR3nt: TGTGCCAGCAGCCTCGGGTTTGAGAGCTCCTATAATTCACCCCTCCACTTT
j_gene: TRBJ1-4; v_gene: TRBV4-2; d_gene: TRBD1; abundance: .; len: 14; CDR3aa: CASSPGQGNEKLFF; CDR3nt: TGTGCCAGCAGCCCCGGACAGGGAAATGAAAAACTGTTTTTT
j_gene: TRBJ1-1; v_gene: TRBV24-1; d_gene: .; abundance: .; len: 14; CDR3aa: CATSGSGAPTEAFF; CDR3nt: TGTGCCACCAGTGGGTCAGGGGCTCCCACTGAAGCTTTCTTT
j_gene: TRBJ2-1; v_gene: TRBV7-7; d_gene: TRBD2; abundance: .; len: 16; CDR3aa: CASSLFGTSGINEQFF; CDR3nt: TGTGCTAGCAGCTTATTTGGGACTAGCGGGATCAATGAGCAGTTCTTC
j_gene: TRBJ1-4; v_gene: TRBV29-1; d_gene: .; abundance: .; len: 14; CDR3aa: CSVDGEGIGEKLFF; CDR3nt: TGCAGCGTTGACGGGGAGGGGATTGGTGAAAAACTGTTTTTT
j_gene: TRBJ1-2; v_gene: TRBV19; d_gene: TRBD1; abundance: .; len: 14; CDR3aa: CASSTGQLNYGYTF; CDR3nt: TGTGCCAGTAGTACGGGACAGCTTAACTATGGCTACACCTTC
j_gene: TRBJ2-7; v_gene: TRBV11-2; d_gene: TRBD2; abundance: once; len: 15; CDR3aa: CASSLGASGTYEQYF; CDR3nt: TGTGCCAGCAGCTTAGGGGCTAGCGGTACCTACGAGCAGTACTTC
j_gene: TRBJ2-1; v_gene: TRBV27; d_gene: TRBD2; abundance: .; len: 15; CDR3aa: CASSFWLSGIAEQFF; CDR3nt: TGTGCCAGCAGTTTCTGGCTTAGCGGGATAGCTGAGCAGTTCTTC
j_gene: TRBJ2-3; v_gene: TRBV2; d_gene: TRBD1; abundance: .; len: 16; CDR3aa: CASRGRTGGSTDTQYF; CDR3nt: TGTGCCAGCAGGGGACGGACAGGGGGTAGCACAGATACGCAGTATTTT
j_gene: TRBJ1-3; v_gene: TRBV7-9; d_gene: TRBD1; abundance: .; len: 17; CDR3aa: CASSARQGTLLGNTIYF; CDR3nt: TGTGCCAGCAGCGCTAGACAGGGGACTCTCCTTGGAAACACCATATATTTT
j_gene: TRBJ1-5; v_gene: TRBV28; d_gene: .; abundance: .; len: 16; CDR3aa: CASSLSGPYSNQPQHF; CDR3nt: TGTGCCAGCAGTTTATCAGGGCCCTATAGCAATCAGCCCCAGCATTTT
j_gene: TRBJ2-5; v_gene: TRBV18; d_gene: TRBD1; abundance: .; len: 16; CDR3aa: CASSSTGQGAHETQYF; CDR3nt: TGTGCCAGCTCAAGTACGGGACAGGGGGCCCACGAGACCCAGTACTTC
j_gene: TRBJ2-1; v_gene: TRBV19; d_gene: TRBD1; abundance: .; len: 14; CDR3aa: CASSIGQGAGEQFF; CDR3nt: TGTGCCAGTAGTATAGGACAGGGGGCAGGGGAGCAGTTCTTC
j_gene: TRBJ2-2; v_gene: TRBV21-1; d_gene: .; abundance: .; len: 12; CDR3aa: CASSRVAGELFF; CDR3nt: TGTGCCAGCAGCAGAGTGGCCGGGGAGCTGTTTTTT
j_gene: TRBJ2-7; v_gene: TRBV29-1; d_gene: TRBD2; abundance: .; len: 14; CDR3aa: CSALGLAGGDEQYF; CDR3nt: TGCAGCGCCTTAGGACTAGCGGGAGGGGACGAGCAGTACTTC
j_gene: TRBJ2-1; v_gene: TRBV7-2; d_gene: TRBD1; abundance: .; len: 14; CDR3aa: CASSIRQGYNEQFF; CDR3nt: TGTGCCAGCAGCATCCGACAGGGGTACAATGAGCAGTTCTTC
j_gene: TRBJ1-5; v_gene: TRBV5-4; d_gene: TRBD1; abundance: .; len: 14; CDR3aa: CASSLQGSSQPQHF; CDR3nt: TGTGCCAGCAGCTTACAGGGGTCGTCTCAGCCCCAGCATTTT
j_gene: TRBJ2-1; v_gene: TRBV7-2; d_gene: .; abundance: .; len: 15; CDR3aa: CASSLGSSVYNEQFF; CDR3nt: TGTGCCAGCAGCTTGGGCAGCTCCGTATACAATGAGCAGTTCTTC
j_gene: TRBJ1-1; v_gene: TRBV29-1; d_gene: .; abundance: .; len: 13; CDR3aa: CSVRQGTYTEAFF; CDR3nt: TGCAGCGTTCGCCAGGGGACGTACACTGAAGCTTTCTTT
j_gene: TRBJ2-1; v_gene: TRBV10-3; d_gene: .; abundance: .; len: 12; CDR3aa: CAISQGYNEQFF; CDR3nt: TGTGCCATCAGCCAGGGCTACAATGAGCAGTTCTTC
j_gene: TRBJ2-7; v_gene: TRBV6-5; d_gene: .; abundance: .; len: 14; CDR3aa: CASSWDTGIYEQYF; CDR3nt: TGTGCCAGCAGTTGGGACACAGGGATCTACGAGCAGTACTTC
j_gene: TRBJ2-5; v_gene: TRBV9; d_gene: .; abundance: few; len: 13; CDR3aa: CASSVGQGETQYF; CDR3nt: TGTGCCAGCAGCGTAGGCCAGGGAGAGACCCAGTACTTC
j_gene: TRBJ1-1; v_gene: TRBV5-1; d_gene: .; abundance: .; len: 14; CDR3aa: CASSLVEGNTEAFF; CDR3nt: TGCGCCAGCAGCTTGGTCGAGGGAAACACTGAAGCTTTCTTT
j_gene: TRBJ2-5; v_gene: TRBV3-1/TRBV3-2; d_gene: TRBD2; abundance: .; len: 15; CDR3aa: CASSFGLAGQETQYF; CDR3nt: TGTGCCAGCAGCTTCGGACTAGCGGGGCAAGAGACCCAGTACTTC
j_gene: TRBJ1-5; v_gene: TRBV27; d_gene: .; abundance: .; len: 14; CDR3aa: CASSSGFGNQPQHF; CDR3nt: TGTGCCAGCAGTTCCGGTTTCGGCAATCAGCCCCAGCATTTT
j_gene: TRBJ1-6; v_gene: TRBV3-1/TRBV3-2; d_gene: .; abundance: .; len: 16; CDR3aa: CASSQGGPGGNSPLHF; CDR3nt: TGTGCCAGCAGCCAAGGTGGTCCGGGGGGTAATTCACCCCTCCACTTT
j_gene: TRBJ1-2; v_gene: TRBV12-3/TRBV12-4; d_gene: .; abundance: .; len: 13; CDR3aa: CASSWTQGYGYTF; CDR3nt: TGTGCCAGCAGTTGGACTCAAGGCTATGGCTACACCTTC
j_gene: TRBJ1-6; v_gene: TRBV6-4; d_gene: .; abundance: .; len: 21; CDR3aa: CASSDPRVGGASPMGNSPLHF; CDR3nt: TGTGCCAGCAGTGACCCCCGAGTTGGAGGGGCGTCCCCCATGGGGAATTCACCCCTCCACTTT